The 24 T cell receptor beta chains given below trace back to one sample, sequenced in a study of control samples from healthy donors and cancer patients. The assay was immunoSEQ multiplex PCR, and TCRdb's table has in-frame clones only and misses some. The sample lists about 67,000 clones, more than 70% occurring once. Material: PBMCs. The receptors stem from a woman aged 45-65 years with head and neck cancer.

The genes are TRBV5-1 and TRBJ2-7, with 11 bases identical to TRBD1. J gave up 0 bases and V 4 bases, and 6 bases lay outside the gene matches. This CDR3 region has 16 residues. Looked up from germline, CDR1 is SGHRS and CDR2 is YFSETQ. In DNA, the CDR3 is TGCGCCAGCAGCCGCACCGGGACAGGGGGCTCCTACGAGCAGTACTTC. Encoded protein: CASSRTGTGGSYEQYF.

The V and J genes are TRBV19 and TRBJ2-1; 7 bases fit TRBD1. Germline-derived CDR1 and CDR2 are LNHDA and SQIVND (reference sequence). The CDR3 sequence is 14 residues long. The J segment lost 4 bases and the V segment lost 7 bases, leaving 7 bases of the junction unmatched. The CDR3 DNA reads TGTGCCAGTATAGGGGGACAGCTATACAATGAGCAGTTCTTC. Protein sequence: CASIGGQLYNEQFF. Using reference TRBV19 and TRBJ2-1 for the parts outside the CDR3, the full variable domain is DGGITQSPKYLFRKEGQNVTLSCEQNLNHDAMYWYRQDPGQGLRLIYYSQIVNDFQKGDIAEGYSVSREKKESFPLTVTSAQKNPTAFYLCASIGGQLYNEQFFGPGTRLTVL.

This chain uses TRBV11-2 with TRBJ1-3; D remains ambiguous. The CDR3 covers 14 residues. CDR1 and CDR2 (germline): SGHAT, FQNNGV. V lost 5 bases and J 4 bases, leaving 12 bases between the germline ends. CDR3 nucleotide sequence: TGTGCCAGCAGCACAGTTAGAACGGGAAACACCATATATTTT. Protein product: CASSTVRTGNTIYF.

The chain links TRBV6-6 to TRBJ2-3; D ambiguous. V was pared by 3 bases and J by 4 bases, with 17 bases between. The CDR3 has 16 amino acids. CDR1 is MNHNY, CDR2 SVGAGI, per germline (reference sequence). CDR3 in amino acids: CASSYGAGRQSDTQYF. CDR3 sequence (DNA): TGTGCCAGCAGTTATGGCGCCGGCAGGCAGTCAGATACGCAGTATTTT.

This clone turned up a few times. The CDR3 sequence is CASGRFPGERRTQGITNEKLFF. CDR3 in DNA: TGTGCCAGTGGCCGTTTTCCAGGAGAGAGGAGAACCCAAGGGATCACTAATGAAAAACTGTTTTTT. This chain connects TRBV19 to TRBJ1-4; D remains ambiguous. This CDR3 has 22 amino acids. V lost 8 bases and J lost 2, with 36 bases in between. Germline V gene lookup returns CDR1 LNHDA and CDR2 SQIVND (reference sequence).

This sequence joins TRBV28 and TRBJ1-3; the D gene is possibly TRBD1 (5 bases). Germline CDR1 is MDHEN and CDR2 is SYDVKM. V was pared by 5 bases and J by 4 bases, with 15 bases between. The CDR3 sequence is 15 residues long. Here the CDR3 reads CASSGDRGIGNTIYF. The CDR3 DNA reads TGTGCCAGCAGTGGTGACAGAGGGATAGGAAACACCATATATTTT.

The J gene is TRBJ1-1, the V gene TRBV23-1; TRBD1 might be the D (6 bases). TRBV23-1 is marked as an open reading frame, function uncertain. This CDR3 region has 14 residues. The germline V and J ends were trimmed by 0 bases and 3 bases, with 8 bases remaining between them. The CDR3 sequence: CASSQSPGDTEAFF. The CDR3 nucleotides read TGCGCCAGCAGTCAATCACCAGGGGACACTGAAGCTTTCTTT.

This clone was counted a single time. J is TRBJ1-1 and V is TRBV19; no clear D. In germline, CDR1 is LNHDA, CDR2 SQIVND (reference sequence). Trimming cost V 4 bases and J 0 bases, with 6 bases left between them. This CDR3 has 13 amino acids. CDR3 DNA: TGTGCCAGTAGTACTCGCCTGAACACTGAAGCTTTCTTT. This translates into CASSTRLNTEAFF.

This chain links TRBV28 with TRBJ1-3; D remains unclear. V lost 10 bases to trimming and J lost 1 base, with 8 bases between them. The germline gives CDR1 MDHEN, CDR2 SYDVKM. The CDR3 runs to 12 residues. In DNA form, the CDR3 reads TGTGCCACCCACGAATCTGGAAACACCATATATTTT. It specifies CATHESGNTIYF.

This clone is a singleton in its sample. This chain uses TRBV4-1 with TRBJ1-5, with a possible D match to TRBD1 (5 bases). Trimming left V 0 bases short and J 6 bases short, with 24 bases between. Per the germline V gene, CDR1 is MGHRA and CDR2 is YSYEKL. CDR3 length: 19 residues. The CDR3 loop reads CASSQERQGAAGQSQPQHF. CDR3 DNA: TGCGCCAGCAGCCAAGAACGGCAAGGGGCTGCCGGGCAATCTCAGCCCCAGCATTTT.

The rearrangement links TRBV18 to TRBJ1-1, with TRBD1 as a possible D gene (6 bases). The germline CDR1 and CDR2 sequences are KGHSH and LQKENI. V lost 3 bases to trimming and J lost 0 bases, with 14 bases between them. CDR3 size: 16 residues. The CDR3 DNA is TGTGCCAGCTCACCGCCTCCACAGGGAATGAACACTGAAGCTTTCTTT. Residues: CASSPPPQGMNTEAFF.

This chain links TRBV5-4 with TRBJ2-5, with 11 bases lining up with TRBD2. CDR3 length equals 14 residues. The germline V gene encodes CDR1 SGHNT and CDR2 YYREEE (reference sequence). Trimming cost V 2 bases and J 3 bases; bases outside gene matches: 0. The CDR3 DNA sequence: TGTGCCAGCAGCTTACTAGCGGGGGAAGAGACCCAGTACTTC. This gives the protein CASSLLAGEETQYF.

This chain uses TRBV2 with TRBJ2-7; TRBD1 might be the D (5 bases). The length of the CDR3 is 12 residues. Germline V CDR1 and CDR2: SNHLY, FYNNEI. V lost 5 bases and J lost 5, with 10 bases in between. The CDR3 DNA is TGTGCCAGCAGTTTCAGGGTCCACGAGCAGTACTTC. Translation gives CASSFRVHEQYF.

The chain couples TRBV28 to TRBJ2-7; D possibly uses TRBD1 or TRBD2 (7 bases each). This CDR3 is 14 amino acids long. V lost 7 bases and J lost 2, with 15 bases in between. Germline assignment: CDR1 MDHEN and CDR2 SYDVKM. CDR3 nucleotides: TGTGCCAGCACCCAGGGGGGGCGCGCCTACGAGCAGTACTTC. Translated: CASTQGGRAYEQYF.

This clone appeared once. This chain links TRBV3-1 (or the pseudogene TRBV3-2) with TRBJ2-7, with D hard to call. The CDR3 runs to 13 residues. The V end was cut by 6 bases, the J end by 0 bases, with 9 bases between. Germline V gives CDR1 LGHDT, CDR2 YNNKEL (reference sequence). The CDR3 DNA is TGTGCCAGCAGGCAGGAGAGCTCCTACGAGCAGTACTTC. It specifies CASRQESSYEQYF.

This clone was counted a single time. The V gene is TRBV11-1, the J gene TRBJ1-1, with D possibly TRBD1 on 6 matching bases. The CDR3 totals 15 residues. V lost 2 bases and J lost 1, with 11 bases in between. The germline gives CDR1 SGHAT, CDR2 FQDESV (reference sequence). CDR3 sequence (DNA): TGTGCCAGCAGCTTAAACAGGGCCACGAACACTGAAGCTTTCTTT. Protein sequence: CASSLNRATNTEAFF.

The chain carries TRBV3-1 (or the pseudogene TRBV3-2) and TRBJ2-3; tentatively, D is TRBD2 (7 bases). Trimming shortened V by 1 base and J by 1 base, and 15 bases separated the two germline ends. This CDR3 region has 17 residues. CDR1 and CDR2 (germline): LGHDT, YNNKEL (reference sequence). The CDR3 DNA reads as TGTGCCAGCAGCCAAGTGCCGGGGGGCCTCGGCACAGATACGCAGTATTTT. It yields the protein CASSQVPGGLGTDTQYF.

This clone has only a few counts. V gene TRBV2 combines with J gene TRBJ1-1; 10 nucleotides align to TRBD1. Germline values: CDR1 SNHLY, CDR2 FYNNEI. This CDR3 spans 14 amino acids. The J segment lost 3 bases and the V segment lost 7 bases, leaving 5 bases of the junction unmatched. The CDR3: CASTFDRGHTEAFF. The CDR3 DNA reads TGTGCCAGCACCTTCGACAGGGGGCACACTGAAGCTTTCTTT.

The chain combines TRBV4-2 with TRBJ1-4; no clear D gene. CDR3 length: 14 amino acids. The germline CDR1 and CDR2 sequences are LGHNA and YNFKEQ. V was pared by 6 bases and J by 0 bases, with 8 bases between. This CDR3 reads CASSLTTTNEKLFF. The CDR3 DNA follows: TGTGCCAGCAGTCTGACAACAACTAATGAAAAACTGTTTTTT.

This chain's CDR3 is CASSVELGNTIYF. The CDR3 DNA is TGTGCCAGCAGTGTGGAGCTTGGAAACACCATATATTTT. The rearrangement joins TRBV6-4 to TRBJ1-3; D is unresolved. The CDR3 sequence is 13 residues long. Trimming took off 4 bases at V and 3 bases at J, with 7 bases between the two ends. Germline V gives CDR1 MRHNA, CDR2 SNTAGT.

The chain has TRBV7-3 and TRBJ1-2; the match to TRBD1 covers 8 bases. With V trimmed by 4 bases and J by 5 bases, 12 bases remained unmatched. The CDR3 totals 16 residues. The germline V gene has CDR1 SGHTA and CDR2 FQGTGA. CDR3 loop: CASSSDRECIGYGYTF. The CDR3 DNA reads TGTGCCAGCAGCTCGGACAGGGAATGTATAGGGTATGGCTACACCTTC.

V gene TRBV11-2 combines with J gene TRBJ2-1; D not certain. CDR3 length equals 12 residues. Trimming shortened V by 3 bases and J by 7 bases, and 7 bases separated the two germline ends. Germline-derived CDR1 and CDR2 are SGHAT and FQNNGV. For the CDR3, the DNA is TGTGCCAGCAGCTTGGAAGGGAATGAGCAGTTCTTC. Its translation is CASSLEGNEQFF.

The chain recombines TRBV7-9 with TRBJ2-4; D gene uncertain. The CDR3 runs to 15 residues. The V end was cut by 6 bases, the J end by 1 base, with 13 bases between. Germline V gene lookup returns CDR1 SEHNR and CDR2 FQNEAQ (reference sequence). The CDR3 here is CASSPAVEAKNIQYF. CDR3 DNA: TGTGCCAGCAGTCCAGCCGTTGAGGCCAAAAACATTCAGTACTTC. Using reference TRBV7-9 and TRBJ2-4 for the parts outside the CDR3, the full variable domain is DTGVSQNPRHKITKRGQNVTFRCDPISEHNRLYWYRQTLGQGPEFLTYFQNEAQLEKSRLLSDRFSAERPKGSFSTLEIQRTEQGDSAMYLCASSPAVEAKNIQYFGAGTRLSVL.

The J gene is TRBJ1-1, the V gene TRBV24-1; D is uncertain. Germline V gene lookup returns CDR1 KGHDR and CDR2 SFDVKD. The CDR3 has 11 residues. Trimming removed 7 bases from V and 1 base from J, with 3 bases in between. The chain's CDR3 is CATRGNTEAFF. The CDR3 DNA sequence: TGTGCCACCAGGGGGAACACTGAAGCTTTCTTT.